One and the same sample provided the 4 T cell receptor beta chains below, sequenced in a study of radiotherapy plus CTLA-4 blockade in lung cancer. Sequencing was performed with immunoSEQ multiplex PCR; in TCRdb, only in-frame clones are kept and a portion is missing. The sample consists of 52,000 or so clones, 65% to 80% of them appearing once. Specimen: peripheral blood, collected from a patient treated with radiotherapy plus ipilimumab. All receptors derive from a human donor with non-small cell lung cancer who had a partial response to radiotherapy plus ipilimumab.

This clone occurred a few times. This chain links TRBV4-3 with TRBJ2-7, with 7 bases that match TRBD1. J lost 7 bases, V lost 0 bases, and 9 bases had no gene match. This CDR3 is built from 15 residues. Germline lookup yields CDR1 LGHNA and CDR2 YSLEER. CDR3 sequence reads: CASSQDWTGIGEQYF. The CDR3 region has the DNA TGCGCCAGCAGCCAAGATTGGACAGGAATCGGGGAGCAGTACTTC.

The J gene is TRBJ1-2, the V gene TRBV14, with a possible D match to TRBD1 (6 bases). The CDR3 sequence is 15 residues long. Per the germline V gene, CDR1 is SGHDN and CDR2 is FVKESK. V lost 2 bases and J 0 bases, leaving 10 bases between the germline ends. The CDR3 reads CASSQYRESNYGYTF. CDR3 DNA sequence: TGTGCCAGCAGCCAATACAGGGAATCTAACTATGGCTACACCTTC.

The chain has TRBV5-4 and TRBJ2-5; 10 bases match TRBD2. CDR3 length equals 15 residues. Germline V gene sequence: CDR1 SGHNT, CDR2 YYREEE (reference sequence). The trim removed 3 bases at V and 5 bases at J, leaving 7 bases unmatched. In DNA form, the CDR3 reads TGTGCCAGCAGCTCAACTAGCGGGGTCGGCGAGACCCAGTACTTC. It yields the protein CASSSTSGVGETQYF.

V is TRBV19 and J is TRBJ1-5, with D tentatively TRBD1 (5 bases). Trimming left V 10 bases short and J 6 bases short, with 22 bases between. CDR3 length: 15 amino acids. In germline, CDR1 is LNHDA, CDR2 SQIVND (reference sequence). As DNA, the CDR3 is TGTGCCACCGGGGGGGATATCGGGGGTGGTCAGCCCCAGCATTTT. It is translated as CATGGDIGGGQPQHF.